A single sample is the source of the 25 T cell receptor beta chains below, sequenced in a study of CD8 T cells in ankylosing spondylitis. TCRdb re-derived calls from the 5' RACE reads in MiXCR, one entry per CDR3 protein. The repertoire holds under 400,000 distinct CDR3 sequences, roughly 12% seen once, with roughly 9.1% in the top ten. Material: blood, either unsorted or a sorted T cell fraction (not recorded which). The receptors were gathered from a female donor with ankylosing spondylitis or in good health (not recorded which).

This clonotype was counted at least ten times. The chain carries TRBV20-1 and TRBJ2-1; D unresolved. Looked up from germline, CDR1 is DFQATT and CDR2 is SNEGSKA (reference sequence). This CDR3 region has 11 residues. Deletions cut 3 bases from V and 8 bases from J, with 8 bases between. For the CDR3, the DNA is TGCAGTGCTAGTCTAGAGGATGAGCAGTTCTTC. Protein: CSASLEDEQFF.

This clonotype was seen ten or more times. The V gene is TRBV7-9, the J gene TRBJ1-5; D ambiguous. The V end lost 5 bases, the J end lost 1 base, and 12 bases lay between the germline ends. Looked up from germline, CDR1 is SEHNR and CDR2 is FQNEAQ (reference sequence). CDR3 length equals 15 residues. The CDR3: CASSLYLGSNQPQHF. The DNA for the CDR3 is TGTGCCAGCAGCCTTTACCTAGGAAGCAATCAGCCCCAGCATTTT.

This clonotype was detected ten times or more. This chain uses TRBV6-5 with TRBJ2-7; D gene ambiguous. V lost 0 bases and J lost 2, with 8 bases in between. This CDR3 has 14 residues. CDR1 MNHEY and CDR2 SVGAGI come from the germline V gene. This chain's CDR3 is CASSYSGYPYEQYF. CDR3 bases: TGTGCCAGCAGTTACTCAGGGTATCCCTACGAGCAGTACTTC.

This clonotype was seen repeatedly, ten times or more. One end of the junction does not line up with germline, which may come from a read error. The chain recombines TRBV25-1 with TRBJ2-7; D gene uncertain. Germline V gene data show CDR1 as MGHDK and CDR2 as SYGVNS. The CDR3 sequence is 11 residues long. The CDR3 reads CASSELGQDDF. In DNA, the CDR3 is TGTGCCAGCAGTGAATTAGGGCAGGATGACTTC.

This clonotype was picked up many times. The chain joins TRBV6-2 or TRBV6-3 to TRBJ2-3; D is possibly TRBD1 or TRBD2 (5 bases each). The CDR3 runs 14 residues. V lost 8 bases and J 2 bases, leaving 14 bases between the germline ends. CDR1 is MNHEY, CDR2 SVGEGT, per germline. The CDR3 sequence is CASARGEHTDTQYF. The DNA for the CDR3 is TGTGCCAGCGCAAGAGGGGAGCACACAGATACGCAGTATTTT.

V usage is TRBV4-1 and J usage is TRBJ1-5, with D uncertain. Per germline, CDR1 MGHRA and CDR2 YSYEKL. The CDR3 consists of 15 residues. V lost 4 bases and J 1 base, leaving 11 bases between the germline ends. This CDR3 is CASSPMAGSNQPQHF. CDR3 nucleotides: TGCGCCAGCAGCCCTATGGCGGGGAGCAATCAGCCCCAGCATTTT.

At least ten counts were recorded for this clonotype. The V gene is TRBV20-1, the J gene TRBJ2-5; D remains unclear. The V gene lost 6 bases and the J gene lost 7 bases, with 12 bases spanning the gap. This CDR3 is built from 11 residues. Germline V gene lookup returns CDR1 DFQATT and CDR2 SNEGSKA (reference sequence). The CDR3: CSAPDSGTQYF. For the CDR3, the DNA is TGCAGTGCACCCGATTCGGGGACCCAGTACTTC.

The rearrangement links TRBV7-2 to TRBJ2-5; D gene uncertain. The CDR3 spans 13 residues. Germline V gene sequence: CDR1 SGHTA, CDR2 FQGNSA. Trimming took 8 bases from V and 5 from J, leaving 15 bases between them. CDR3 DNA: TGTGCCAGCCGCAGCCTGAACTCCGAGACCCAGTACTTC. It encodes CASRSLNSETQYF.

This clonotype came up many times. The chain combines TRBV20-1 with TRBJ2-3, with TRBD2 identical over 8 bases. CDR1 DFQATT and CDR2 SNEGSKA come from the germline V gene (reference sequence). CDR3 size: 14 residues. V gave up 5 bases and J gave up 2 bases; unmatched junction bases: 6. CDR3: CSAAPGGPTDTQYF. For the CDR3, the DNA is TGCAGTGCTGCCCCGGGAGGGCCCACAGATACGCAGTATTTT.

This clonotype came up a few times. The rearrangement uses TRBV20-1 and TRBJ2-7, with 7 bases fitting TRBD1. The CDR3 is 13 amino acids. The V and J ends lost 5 bases and 3 bases, in that order; junction bases with no gene match: 7. Germline assignment: CDR1 DFQATT and CDR2 SNEGSKA (reference sequence). CDR3 DNA sequence: TGCAGTGCTGCCCCAGGGGGAAGCTACGAGCAGTACTTC. Translation gives CSAAPGGSYEQYF.

This clonotype was observed many times. The CDR3 DNA reads TGTGCCAGCAGCCCTCAGCGACTGTCGGGCAATGAGCAGTTCTTC. Its translation is CASSPQRLSGNEQFF. V is TRBV7-8 and J is TRBJ2-1; unclear D gene. This CDR3 has 15 residues. Germline V gene sequence: CDR1 SGHVS, CDR2 FQNEAQ. The germline V and J ends were trimmed by 5 bases and 6 bases, with 17 bases remaining between them.

The table lists this clonotype with a few counts. The rearrangement uses TRBV15 and TRBJ1-2; D is unresolved. CDR1 LNHNV and CDR2 YYDKDF come from the germline V gene (reference sequence). CDR3 length: 14 residues. The ends were cut back, 0 bases at V and 5 bases at J, with 10 bases in the middle. CDR3 DNA: TGTGCCACCAGCAGAGATCGGGCCGATTATGGCTACACCTTC. Translation: CATSRDRADYGYTF.

A word on this clonotype: This may stem from a read error, because a much larger clone lies one nucleotide away. The chain employs TRBV28 and TRBJ1-2; D not certain. Trimming shortened V by 4 bases and J by 10 bases, and 22 bases separated the two germline ends. The V gene's germline CDR1 is MDHEN and CDR2 SYDVKM. This CDR3 region has 15 residues. CDR3 nucleotides: TGTGCCAGCAGTTCTGATCTTTGGGTCGAGGGCTACTACACCTTC. This encodes CASSSDLWVEGYYTF.

This clonotype was detected ten times or more. The CDR3, as DNA: TGCAGTGCTCCCCTGGGCAATGAGCAGTTCTTC. Its protein is CSAPLGNEQFF. The chain carries TRBV20-1 and TRBJ2-1; D remains ambiguous. Germline CDR1 DFQATT, CDR2 SNEGSKA (reference sequence). The CDR3 contains 11 residues. V was cut by 5 bases and J by 6 bases, with 8 bases left in between.

The chain couples TRBV5-1 to TRBJ2-7, with TRBD1 as a possible D gene (6 bases). CDR3 length equals 15 residues. Germline CDR1 reads SGHRS; CDR2 reads YFSETQ. V lost 4 bases and J lost 2, with 16 bases in between. The CDR3 sequence is CASSERGTETYEQYF. The DNA for the CDR3 is TGCGCCAGCAGCGAAAGGGGGACGGAGACCTACGAGCAGTACTTC.

In its sample, this clonotype was seen many times. This chain uses TRBV27 with TRBJ1-5, with D possibly matching TRBD1 (6 bases). CDR1 is MNHEY, CDR2 SMNVEV, per germline (reference sequence). The CDR3 is 14 amino acids. Trimming took 5 bases from V and 11 from J, leaving 19 bases between them. This CDR3 reads CASSPRGPLWAQHF. The CDR3 DNA follows: TGTGCCAGCAGTCCCCGGGGGCCCCTTTGGGCCCAGCATTTT.

J is TRBJ2-2 and V is TRBV7-6; TRBD1 matches at 12 bases. V lost 0 bases to trimming and J lost 5 bases; unmatched junction nucleotides: 10. Germline V gene data show CDR1 as SGHVS and CDR2 as FNYEAQ. The CDR3 has 19 residues. The CDR3 reads CASSLALNRDRGLTGELFF. CDR3 in DNA: TGTGCCAGCAGCTTAGCGCTCAACCGGGACAGGGGGCTGACCGGGGAGCTGTTTTTT. Looking up the rest from reference TRBV7-6 and TRBJ2-2 gives the full variable domain: GAGVSQSPRYKVTKRGQDVALRCDPISGHVSLYWYRQALGQGPEFLTYFNYEAQQDKSGLPNDRFSAERPEGSISTLTIQRTEQRDSAMYRCASSLALNRDRGLTGELFFGEGSRLTVL.

The rearrangement uses TRBV27 and TRBJ1-2; TRBD1 matches 7 bases. Germline values: CDR1 MNHEY, CDR2 SMNVEV (reference sequence). The CDR3 runs 15 residues. With V trimmed by 4 bases and J by 4 bases, 9 bases remained unmatched. CDR3 region: CASSSTGSPSYGYTF. The CDR3 DNA follows: TGTGCCAGCAGTTCGACAGGGTCTCCATCCTATGGCTACACCTTC.

This clonotype came up a few times. The chain combines TRBV11-1 with TRBJ1-6; 9 nucleotides line up with TRBD1. The V and J ends lost 6 bases and 7 bases, in that order; junction bases with no gene match: 16. Germline CDR1 is SGHAT and CDR2 is FQDESV (reference sequence). This CDR3 has 18 amino acids. CDR3 loop: CASRSGPPQGAPNSPLHF. The CDR3 DNA reads TGTGCCAGCAGGTCGGGTCCTCCACAGGGGGCGCCGAATTCACCCCTCCACTTT.

The chain has TRBV5-1 and TRBJ2-5, with TRBD1 matching over 8 bases. The length of the CDR3 is 15 residues. V trimming: 4 bases; J trimming: 3 bases; junction bases outside the gene matches: 8. Germline CDR1 SGHRS, CDR2 YFSETQ. The CDR3 here is CASSTGQGGKETQYF. CDR3 bases: TGCGCCAGCAGCACCGGACAGGGTGGGAAAGAGACCCAGTACTTC.

This clonotype showed up many times. CDR3 in DNA: TGCAGCGCCGCGGCAGGTGATGAGCAGTTCTTC. This encodes CSAAAGDEQFF. The chain combines TRBV29-1 with TRBJ2-1; no clear D gene. CDR3 length: 11 residues. Germline V gives CDR1 SQVTM, CDR2 ANQGSEA. V lost 7 bases to trimming and J lost 8 bases, with 12 bases between them.

This clonotype was picked up many times. This chain links TRBV7-2 with TRBJ2-7, with D unresolved. The CDR3 is 15 residues long. Germline CDR1 reads SGHTA; CDR2 reads FQGNSA. The V gene lost 3 bases and the J gene lost 1 base, with 13 bases spanning the gap. In nucleotides, the CDR3 is TGTGCCAGCAGCTTTGACGGCACCGAGTCCTACGAGCAGTACTTC. It translates to CASSFDGTESYEQYF.

CDR3 residues: CSARAPGLAGVYEQYF. DNA of the CDR3: TGCAGTGCTAGAGCCCCGGGACTAGCGGGAGTCTACGAGCAGTACTTC. The chain is built from TRBV20-1 and TRBJ2-7; TRBD2 matches 14 bases. Germline CDR1 DFQATT, CDR2 SNEGSKA (reference sequence). With V trimmed by 1 base and J by 3 bases, 5 bases remained unmatched. This CDR3 contains 16 residues.

The V and J genes are TRBV3-1 and TRBJ2-7, with TRBD1 matching over 9 bases. With V trimmed by 4 bases and J by 2 bases, 6 bases remained unmatched. The germline CDR1 and CDR2 sequences are LGHDT and YNNKEL (reference sequence). This CDR3 contains 15 residues. The CDR3 region has the DNA TGTGCCAGCAGCCGCGCTGGGACAGGGCCCTACGAGCAGTACTTC. Translated: CASSRAGTGPYEQYF.

This clonotype was counted at least ten times. The chain recombines TRBV27 with TRBJ2-5, with D maybe TRBD1 (6 bases). This CDR3 is 15 amino acids long. The germline V and J ends were trimmed by 4 bases and 3 bases, with 15 bases remaining between them. Per germline, CDR1 MNHEY and CDR2 SMNVEV (reference sequence). Here the CDR3 DNA reads TGTGCCAGCAGTTCCCGACAGGACAAGAAAGAGACCCAGTACTTC. Its translation: CASSSRQDKKETQYF.